This T cell receptor beta chain was profiled in a study of cytotoxic CD8 clonotypes in ibrutinib-treated CLL (dated by TCRdb to the early 2020s). Regarding the study in general: The cohort included some 14 treatment-naive and ten to twelve relapsed/refractory patients; roughly 17 were IGHV unmutated. Responses were partial in approximately 24 patients and complete in 2; after median 68 months follow-up, roughly 14 stayed in remission and about twelve progressed. Response samples were taken after a median of 12 months on treatment, ranging from roughly 6 to 36 months. On average, each sample had roughly 250,000 productive templates and about 89,000 productive rearrangements. Longitudinal samples were obtainable from about 30% of the roughly 90 participants in the trial. Cryopreserved peripheral blood mononuclear cells were obtained prior to treatment, at the time of response, and at either disease progression or sustained remission. Patients were still on ibrutinib when every remission and progressive disease sample was collected.

On this clone itself: This clone's antigen is unknown. Base qualities are missing; no much larger clone stands one base away.

Reading the label with the study, this specimen's time point is: about 11 months on ibrutinib. For TCR beta library preparation, approximately 2 micrograms of genomic DNA was extracted from cryopreserved PBMCs. High-throughput TCR beta sequencing was performed on longitudinal blood samples from CLL patients receiving ibrutinib monotherapy. The patients took part in an open-label, single-center phase 2 trial of ibrutinib monotherapy. CDR1 and CDR2 (GTSNPN, SVGIG) derive from the germline V gene (reference sequence). The germline ends are 18 bases apart after V is trimmed by 4 bases and J by 5 bases. The CDR3 spans 14 residues, from the cysteine through the phenylalanine. The DNA shown is the 42-base CDR3, in frame from base 1. On a MiSeq, deep resolution sequencing aimed for a depth between 1 in 1 million and 1 in 200,000 T cells, with each clonotype covered approximately 9.8x on average. TCR beta libraries were generated with the immunoSEQ hsTCRB Kit. The original methods were these. ImmunoSEQ Data Assistant and ImmunoSEQ Analyzer were used for data analysis, and V, D and J genes were assigned according to IMGT definitions. Clonality, which ranges from 0 to 1, was calculated by subtracting the normalized Shannon entropy of productive rearrangement frequencies from one. Only overrepresented clonotypes making up at least 0.05% of each patient's repertoire were included in the public clonotype analysis. About a dozen age-matched healthy donor repertoires from immuneACCESS served as clonality controls. TCRdb carries this immuneACCESS record with in-frame sequences only. Its versions omit some clonotypes, under half of them owing to an unresolved V gene in the studies checked, with the rest unexplained. V and J calls and clone size follow that table, whereas D and trimming were derived from the DNA. The sample yields some 130,000 clones; around 90% were counted once. Less than 14% of the sample is in the top ten clones.

What the work shows at the level of the full study, not this receptor alone: Sampling times were not matched between patients in sustained remission and patients whose disease was progressing, and lymph node repertoires were not examined. Baseline clonality exceeded that of age-matched healthy donors and correlated strongly with circulating CD8+ T-cell counts. Public clonotypes were rare and either contracted or stayed stable during treatment, and the rise in clonality at ibrutinib response reflected the expansion of private clonotypes. Clonality rose at ibrutinib response, remained stable during sustained remission, and dropped back toward baseline at progression.

The sequence derives from a human donor with chronic lymphocytic leukemia. This material consisted of PBMCs, taken after 12 months of ibrutinib treatment. The chain was built from TRBV30 and TRBJ2-7; the D segment cannot be called with confidence. The CDR3 protein: CAWNYGTAKDEQYF. The sequenced DNA: TGTGCCTGGAATTATGGAACTGCCAAGGACGAGCAGTACTTC.